This T cell receptor (beta chain) was identified during a study of Ad26.COV2.S vaccination and SARS-CoV-2 variants. General observations from the study: Marked by substantial breadth, spike-specific CD8+ and CD4+ T cell responses were reportedly seen after vaccination. Vaccine recipients showed a spike-specific TCR breadth that was higher than in placebo recipients.

Sequenced by immunoSEQ multiplex PCR; TCRdb stores in-frame clones only, minus some. The sample contains about 400,000 clones, around nine tenths of which appear only once. Comment on this clone: Its antigen is as yet unknown.

Treatment noted: about 20 received Ad26.COV2.S at low or high dose, single or two shots; about five received placebo; per-sample allocation not given. Sampling occurred on day 63 after the first vaccine or placebo injection. The vaccine antigen was prefusion-stabilized Wuhan SARS-CoV-2 spike. The origin of this receptor is a person aged 18 to 59 who received the Ad26.COV2.S COVID-19 vaccine or a placebo. This specimen consisted of peripheral blood, obtained in a trial of Ad26.COV2.S vaccine versus placebo.

For the CDR3, the DNA is TGTGCCAGTAGTATGACGGGGGGCCATAGCAATCAGCCCCAGCATTTT. This translates into CASSMTGGHSNQPQHF. J is TRBJ1-5 and V is TRBV19; perhaps TRBD1 as D (6 bases). CDR1 is LNHDA, CDR2 SQIVND, per germline (reference sequence). V was trimmed by 3 bases and J by 0 bases, leaving 12 bases between them. The length of the CDR3 is 16 residues.